What follows are 3 T cell receptor beta chains derived from one specimen sequenced in a study of cytotoxic CD8 clonotypes in ibrutinib-treated CLL. TCRdb keeps only in-frame clones here, not all; method: immunoSEQ multiplex PCR. The sample has about 15,000 clones; roughly 66% are singletons. The sample here was PBMCs, taken before ibrutinib treatment. These TCRs come from a human donor with chronic lymphocytic leukemia.

The chain uses TRBV5-1 and TRBJ2-7, with a tentative D call TRBD2 (6 bases). With 3 bases removed from V and 4 bases from J, the gap between germline ends came to 26 bases. The CDR3 totals 18 residues. The germline V gene has CDR1 SGHRS and CDR2 YFSETQ. The CDR3 region is CASSSQVGTSTGGYEQYF. The DNA for the CDR3 is TGCGCCAGCAGCTCCCAGGTAGGGACTTCTACTGGGGGGTACGAGCAGTACTTC.

In this sample, this clone turned up a few times. V gene TRBV28 combines with J gene TRBJ2-3, with TRBD2 matching over 9 bases. Germline V gene data show CDR1 as MDHEN and CDR2 as SYDVKM. J lost 4 bases, V lost 2 bases, and 13 bases had no gene match. The CDR3 spans 18 residues. The CDR3 region is CASSLLAGPKGWADTQYF. The DNA for the CDR3 is TGTGCCAGCAGTTTACTAGCGGGACCCAAGGGATGGGCAGATACGCAGTATTTT.

This clone was recorded only once. The chain recombines TRBV4-3 with TRBJ2-5; 9 nucleotides align to TRBD2. Trimming cost V 0 bases and J 5 bases; bases outside gene matches: 7. This CDR3 is 16 amino acids long. The germline CDR1 and CDR2 sequences are LGHNA and YSLEER. The CDR3 DNA follows: TGCGCCAGCAGCCAAGATAGAGGCGGGAGGGGTGAGACCCAGTACTTC. Its protein product is CASSQDRGGRGETQYF.